This TCR beta chain was recovered during a study of blood T cells in healthy people across ages. A J-beta primer mix and a sample-barcoded 5' primer were used in a second PCR of about 6 to 12 cycles. TCRdb recomputed calls from the 5' RACE reads with MiXCR, one row per CDR3 protein. This sample has around 500,000 distinct CDR3 sequences, with around a quarter found just once. These data were also reused for a study on T cells of mothers and their children.

The TCR comes from a boy between 2 and 15 years old in good health. The sample was blood.

This chain's CDR3 is CASSYSYPPLTDTQYF. As DNA, the CDR3 is TGTGCCAGCAGTTACTCGTATCCCCCTCTCACAGATACGCAGTATTTT. The chain joins TRBV6-5 to TRBJ2-3; no reliable D call. Trimming cost V 0 bases and J 2 bases, with 12 bases left between them. CDR1 and CDR2 (germline): MNHEY, SVGAGI. This CDR3 comprises 16 residues.